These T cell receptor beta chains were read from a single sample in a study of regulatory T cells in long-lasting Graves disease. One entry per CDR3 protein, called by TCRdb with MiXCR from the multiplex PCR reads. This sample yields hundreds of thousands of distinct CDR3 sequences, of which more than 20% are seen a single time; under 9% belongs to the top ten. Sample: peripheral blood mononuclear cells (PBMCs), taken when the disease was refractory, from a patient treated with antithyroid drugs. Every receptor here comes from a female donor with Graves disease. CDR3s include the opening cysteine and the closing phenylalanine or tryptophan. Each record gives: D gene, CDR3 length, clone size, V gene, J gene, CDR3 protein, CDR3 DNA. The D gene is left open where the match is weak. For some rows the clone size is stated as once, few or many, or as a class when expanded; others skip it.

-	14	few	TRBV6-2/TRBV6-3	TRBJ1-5	CASSYSAGGQPQHF	TGTGCCAGCAGTTACTCCGCCGGGGGTCAGCCCCAGCATTTT
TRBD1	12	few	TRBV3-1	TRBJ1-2	CASSPTGVGYTF	TGTGCCAGCAGCCCCACAGGGGTGGGCTACACCTTC
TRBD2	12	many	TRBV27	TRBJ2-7	CASKAGGHEQYF	TGTGCCAGCAAAGCGGGGGGCCACGAGCAGTACTTC
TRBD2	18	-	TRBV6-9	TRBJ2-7	CASSYSVGGPSPSYEQYF	TGTGCCAGCAGTTACTCCGTGGGAGGGCCCTCCCCCTCCTACGAGCAGTACTTC
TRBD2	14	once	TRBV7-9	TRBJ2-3	CASSFRGSPDTQYF	TGTGCCAGCAGCTTTCGCGGGAGCCCAGATACGCAGTATTTT
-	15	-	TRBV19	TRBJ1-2	CASDQTGATNYGYTF	TGTGCCAGTGACCAGACGGGTGCGACTAACTATGGCTACACCTTC
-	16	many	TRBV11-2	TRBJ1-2	CASSLDWGDSNYGYTF	TGTGCCAGCAGCTTAGATTGGGGGGACTCTAACTATGGCTACACCTTC
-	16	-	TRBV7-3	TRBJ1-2	CASSPHGRERLGGYTF	TGTGCCAGCAGCCCCCACGGCAGGGAACGTTTGGGTGGCTACACCTTC
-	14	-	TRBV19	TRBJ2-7	CASSNPLPDYEQYF	TGTGCCAGTAGTAATCCCCTTCCAGACTACGAGCAGTACTTC
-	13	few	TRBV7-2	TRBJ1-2	CASSPPGAWGYTF	TGTGCCAGCAGCCCGCCGGGGGCTTGGGGCTACACCTTC
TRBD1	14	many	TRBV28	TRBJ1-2	CASSRQGAAGGYTF	TGTGCCAGCAGCCGACAGGGAGCCGCAGGTGGCTACACCTTC
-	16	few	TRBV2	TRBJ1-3	CASSLGAAYSGNTIYF	TGTGCCAGCAGCCTTGGGGCAGCCTACTCTGGAAACACCATATATTTT
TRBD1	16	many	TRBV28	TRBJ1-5	CASSHLGQGSNQPQHF	TGTGCCAGCAGTCATTTGGGACAGGGATCCAATCAGCCCCAGCATTTT
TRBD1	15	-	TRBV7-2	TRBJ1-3	CASSPAQGAGNTIYF	TGTGCCAGCAGCCCAGCACAGGGGGCTGGAAACACCATATATTTT
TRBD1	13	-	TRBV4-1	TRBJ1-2	CASSQGQGVGYTF	TGCGCCAGCAGCCAGGGACAGGGGGTTGGCTACACCTTC
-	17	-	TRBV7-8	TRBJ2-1	CASSQRDREWGHNEQFF	TGTGCCAGCAGTCAAAGGGACCGGGAGTGGGGACACAATGAGCAGTTCTTC
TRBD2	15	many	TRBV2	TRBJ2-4	CASSARTSGSNIQYF	TGTGCCAGCAGTGCCAGGACTAGCGGGAGCAACATTCAGTACTTC
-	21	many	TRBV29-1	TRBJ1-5	CSVETLYRTYLGPNSNQPQHF	TGCAGCGTTGAAACCCTGTACAGGACCTACTTAGGCCCAAATAGCAATCAGCCCCAGCATTTT
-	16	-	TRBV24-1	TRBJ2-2	CATSDLNSVGTGELFF	TGTGCCACCAGTGATTTAAACAGTGTTGGCACCGGGGAGCTGTTTTTT
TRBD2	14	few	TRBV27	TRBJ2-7	CASTIGGLAGEQYF	TGTGCCAGCACTATTGGAGGACTAGCGGGCGAGCAGTACTTC
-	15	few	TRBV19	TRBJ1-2	CASSGRDSEGYGYTF	TGTGCCAGTAGTGGAAGGGACTCTGAAGGGTATGGCTACACCTTC
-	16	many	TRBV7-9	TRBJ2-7	CASSLSDGSTNYEQYF	TGTGCCAGCAGCTTGTCGGACGGAAGTACTAACTACGAGCAGTACTTC
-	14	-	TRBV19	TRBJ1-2	CASSTGIGGYGYTF	TGTGCCAGTAGTACGGGAATCGGTGGCTATGGCTACACCTTC
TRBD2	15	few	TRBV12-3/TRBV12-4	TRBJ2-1	CASSRLAGGYNEQFF	TGTGCCAGCAGTAGACTAGCGGGAGGGTACAATGAGCAGTTCTTC
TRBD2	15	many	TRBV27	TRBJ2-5	CASSKLAGGRETQYF	TGTGCCAGCAGTAAGCTAGCGGGAGGAAGAGAGACCCAGTACTTC
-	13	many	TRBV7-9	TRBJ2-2	CASSFRNTGELFF	TGTGCCAGCAGCTTTAGGAACACCGGGGAGCTGTTTTTT
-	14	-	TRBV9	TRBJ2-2	CASSARLNTGELFF	TGTGCCAGCAGCGCGCGACTGAATACCGGGGAGCTGTTTTTT
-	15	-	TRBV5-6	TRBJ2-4	CASSLEVARKNIQYF	TGTGCCAGCAGCTTGGAAGTTGCCAGGAAAAACATTCAGTACTTC
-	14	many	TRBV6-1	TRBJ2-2	CASSETRYTGELFF	TGTGCCAGCAGTGAAACTAGGTACACCGGGGAGCTGTTTTTT
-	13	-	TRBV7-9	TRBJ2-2	CALLGERTGELFF	TGTGCCCTACTCGGGGAGCGCACCGGGGAGCTGTTTTTT
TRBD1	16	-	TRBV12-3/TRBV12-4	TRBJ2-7	CASSQDDRDFTYEQYF	TGTGCCAGCAGCCAAGATGACAGGGATTTCACCTACGAGCAGTACTTC
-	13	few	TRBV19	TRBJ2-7	CASSTHDSYEQYF	TGTGCCAGTAGTACCCACGACTCGTACGAGCAGTACTTC
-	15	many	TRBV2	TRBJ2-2	CASTPQWQRTGELFF	TGTGCCAGCACACCCCAGTGGCAACGCACCGGGGAGCTGTTTTTT
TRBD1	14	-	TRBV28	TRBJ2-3	CASSLTGTPDTQYF	TGTGCCAGCAGTTTGACAGGGACCCCAGATACGCAGTATTTT
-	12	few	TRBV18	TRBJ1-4	CASSRLGEKLFF	TGTGCCAGCTCGCGGCTTGGGGAAAAACTGTTTTTT
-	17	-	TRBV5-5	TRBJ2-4	CASSPTPARLAKNIQYF	TGTGCCAGCAGCCCAACCCCTGCACGGCTAGCTAAAAACATTCAGTACTTC
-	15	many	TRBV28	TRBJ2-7	CASSLRDAPPYEQYF	TGTGCCAGCAGTTTGAGGGATGCCCCCCCCTACGAGCAGTACTTC
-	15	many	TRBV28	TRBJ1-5	CASSLDQGSSQPQHF	TGTGCCAGCAGTTTAGATCAGGGGTCGAGTCAGCCCCAGCATTTT
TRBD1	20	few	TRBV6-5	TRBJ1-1	CASSYSPGGIGGDRNTEAFF	TGTGCCAGCAGTTACTCGCCTGGGGGTATAGGGGGCGATCGGAACACTGAAGCTTTCTTT
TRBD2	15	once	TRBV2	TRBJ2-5	CASKGASGSLETQYF	TGTGCCAGCAAAGGGGCTAGCGGGAGTCTAGAGACCCAGTACTTC
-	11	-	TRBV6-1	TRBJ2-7	CASSEAAEQYF	TGTGCCAGCAGTGAAGCGGCTGAGCAGTACTTC